This T cell receptor beta chain was identified during a study of prognosis after radiotherapy for stage I lung cancer. This CDR3 comprises 14 residues. CDR1 SGHDT and CDR2 YYEEEE come from the germline V gene. V lost 4 bases to trimming and J lost 2 bases, with 10 bases between them. Genomic DNA was the source, and TCR beta CDR3 was amplified from it by two-round multiplex PCR. Amplification in first-round PCR relied on primers specific to each TRBV and TRBJ gene. Universal primers primed the second round of PCR. From the multiplex PCR reads, TCRdb called clonotypes with MiXCR, one entry per CDR3 protein. This sample has 30,000 to 40,000 distinct CDR3 sequences, with less than 45% found just once. The sample holds many counts of this clonotype.

The chain joins TRBV5-6 to TRBJ1-3; D unclear. The sequence was collected from a donor aged 50 or older with non-small cell lung cancer. The material sequenced was PBMCs, taken before or after stereotactic body radiation therapy (not recorded which). CDR3 region: CASSSFRAGNTIYF. CDR3 DNA sequence: TGTGCCAGCAGCAGTTTTAGGGCTGGAAACACCATATATTTT.